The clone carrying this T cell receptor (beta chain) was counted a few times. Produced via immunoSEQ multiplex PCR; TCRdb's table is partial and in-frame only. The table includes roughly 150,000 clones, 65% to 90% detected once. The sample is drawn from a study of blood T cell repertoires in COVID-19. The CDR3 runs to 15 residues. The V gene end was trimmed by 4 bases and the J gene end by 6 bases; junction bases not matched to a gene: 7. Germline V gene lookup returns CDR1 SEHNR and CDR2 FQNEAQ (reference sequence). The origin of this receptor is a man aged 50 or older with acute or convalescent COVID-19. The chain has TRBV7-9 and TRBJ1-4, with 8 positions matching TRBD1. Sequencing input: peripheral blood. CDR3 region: CASSSPTGADEKLFF. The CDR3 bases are TGTGCCAGCAGCTCCCCGACAGGGGCGGATGAAAAACTGTTTTTT.